Listed here is a single TCR beta chain. This clone was counted a single time. Its antigen has not been determined. Base qualities are not recorded, but no much larger clone differs from it by a single base. TCRbeta CDR3 regions were amplified from genomic DNA by means of the immunoSEQ Assay, a bias-controlled multiplex PCR. Regarding the original processing steps: The number of nucleated cells in each sample was estimated by amplification of reference gene primers within the assay. To quantify the absolute abundance of each unique TCRbeta CDR3 rearrangement, sequence reads were collapsed and filtered. For each sample, productive Simpson clonality was calculated as the square root of Simpson's diversity index across productive rearrangements. TCRdb re-hosts the immuneACCESS table, in-frame sequences only. Its copies lack some clones; in the studies checked, an unresolved V gene accounts for under half of them, and the cause for the rest is not known. That table is the source of V, J and clone size, and D and trimming were worked out from the DNA. For this sample there are about 160,000 clones; approximately 82% appear just once. The ten largest clones take up around 3.6% of the sample.

The data were taken from a study of blood T cell repertoires in COVID-19 (dated by TCRdb to 2019 to 2021). General notes on the study: Collaborator samples came from the United States, Italy and Spain and covered acute and convalescent phases of COVID-19. Where available, HLA class I and class II types were taken from metadata supplied by the sample provider and were not determined by assay-based typing. A de-identified subject ID, COVID-19 status, age in years and sex were almost always included in the sample metadata. The material from the prospective study consisted of cDNA or gDNA derived from T cells, B-cell-depleted T cells, or PBMCs. The dataset comprised deeply sampled blood TCRbeta repertoires from subjects exposed to, actively infected with, or recovered from COVID-19. The repertoires were released in a freely available public database intended as a resource for research on the immune response to SARS-CoV-2. Samples came from the ongoing ImmuneRACE study (first 160 participants) plus 1,254 subjects from 6 global collaborators. Summary of the overall study and its limitations: The quantity of clinical and demographic metadata differed by source and by participant and was supplied without curation.

Enrolling through a virtual design, the prospective study's participants ranged in age from roughly 18 to 89 years and lived across 20 to 25 United States geographic areas. Cohort assignment in the prospective study relied on participant-reported clinical history from a screening survey and a study questionnaire. Mobile phlebotomists in the prospective study collected whole blood, serum and a nasopharyngeal or oropharyngeal swab from every participant. Participants in the prospective study had the option to provide additional blood draws and questionnaires over a 2-month period. Before DNA extraction, blood samples from the prospective study were shipped at room temperature or frozen. V is cut back by 3 bases and J by 2 bases, with 2 bases in the junction unmatched. Spanning cysteine to phenylalanine, the CDR3 consists of 15 amino acids. Only the CDR3 portion is preserved as DNA: 45 bases, with reading frame beginning at the first base. As encoded in the germline V gene, CDR1 is LGHNA while CDR2 is YSLEER.

The sample comprised PBMCs or T cells enriched from blood (not recorded which). This sequence was found in a woman between 50 and 59 years old in a cohort exposed to, infected with or recovered from COVID-19 (not recorded which). Rearrangement joined TRBV4-3 to TRBJ1-4; TRBD1 matches 8 bases in the middle. The CDR3 sequence is CASSQDRATNEKLFF. In nucleotides, the sequence is TGCGCCAGCAGCCAGGACAGGGCTACTAATGAAAAACTGTTTTTT.